This T cell receptor beta chain was identified in a study of blood T cell repertoires in COVID-19 (dated by TCRdb to 2019 to 2021). Concerning the study at large: Collaborator samples came from the United States, Italy and Spain and covered acute and convalescent phases of COVID-19. The repertoires were made available in a free public database intended to serve as a resource for research on the immune response to SARS-CoV-2. The prospective study material was composed of cDNA or gDNA derived from T cells, B-cell-depleted T cells, or PBMCs. Samples came from the ongoing ImmuneRACE study (first 160 participants) plus 1,254 subjects from 6 global collaborators. Where HLA class I and class II types were available, the types were taken from metadata supplied by the sample provider, not from assay-based typing. Nearly every sample came with metadata listing a de-identified subject ID, COVID-19 status, age in years and sex. Subjects who had been exposed to COVID-19, were actively infected with it, or had recovered from it provided the deeply sampled blood TCRbeta repertoires that made up the dataset.

A word on this clone: Its binding antigen is unknown. No much larger clone is present one base from it, and per-base qualities are unavailable.

Relative to germline, V is 0 bases shorter and J is 7 bases shorter, with 19 bases between their ends. CDR1 GTSNPN and CDR2 SVGIG were looked up in the germline V gene (reference sequence). Including cysteine and phenylalanine, the CDR3 has 16 amino acids. Only CDR3 DNA remains: 48 bases, in frame from the first base. The collaborating institutions used their own protocols to collect whole blood in K2EDTA tubes. For TCRbeta analysis, collaborator samples were shipped as frozen whole blood, as isolated PBMCs, or as DNA extracted from either sample type. TCRbeta CDR3 regions were amplified from genomic DNA using the immunoSEQ Assay, a bias-controlled multiplex PCR. The authors' pipeline ran thus. Within the assay, amplification of reference gene primers was used to estimate how many nucleated cells each sample contained. To quantify the absolute abundance of each unique TCRbeta CDR3 rearrangement, sequence reads were collapsed and filtered. For each sample, productive Simpson clonality was calculated as the square root of Simpson's diversity index across productive rearrangements. TCRdb obtained this table from immuneACCESS and retained in-frame rearrangements with V and J assigned. These tables miss some clones; where compared with another copy, unresolved V genes account for less than half of the shortfall, and the remainder is unexplained. From that table come the V and J calls and clone size; the DNA was used to work out D and trimming. The sample contains around 89,000 clones, roughly nine tenths of them found a single time. In total, the top ten clones hold approximately 9.3% of the sample.

The paper as a whole reports these results and caveats: The amount of clinical and demographic metadata varied by source and participant and was provided uncurated.

This clonotype was sampled from a man in his forties or fifties with acute or convalescent COVID-19. The chain employs TRBV30 and TRBJ1-5; the D gene cannot be named for sure. The sequenced material came from peripheral blood. The CDR3 protein sequence reads: CAWSVLGKGEHQPQHF. The DNA sequence reads TGTGCCTGGAGTGTACTCGGGAAGGGAGAGCACCAGCCCCAGCATTTT. Supplemented by the reference TRBV30 and TRBJ1-5 proteins around the CDR3, the complete variable domain is SQTIHQWPATLVQPVGSPLSLECTVEGTSNPNLYWYRQAAGRGLQLLFYSVGIGQISSEVPQNLSASRPQDRQFILSSKKLLLSDSGFYLCAWSVLGKGEHQPQHFGDGTRLSIL.